The 30 T cell receptor beta chains below all came from one sample that was sequenced in a study of blood T cell repertoires in COVID-19. Profiled with immunoSEQ multiplex PCR; TCRdb holds only in-frame clones, not every one. This sample yields around 200,000 clones, of which 80% to 90% are seen a single time; approximately 11% belongs to the top ten. Specimen: peripheral blood. Receptors originate from a woman aged 60-75 years with COVID-19, enrolled during active disease.

The chain employs TRBV7-9 and TRBJ1-1, with 7 positions matching TRBD1. This CDR3 contains 13 residues. The trim removed 1 base at V and 11 bases at J, leaving 7 bases unmatched. Germline assignment: CDR1 SEHNR and CDR2 FQNEAQ (reference sequence). The CDR3 DNA sequence: TGTGCCAGCAGCTTAGACTACACAGGGGATGCTTTCTTT. Its protein product is CASSLDYTGDAFF.

The V call is TRBV7-3, the J call TRBJ2-1, with 12 bases identical to TRBD1. The CDR3 runs to 16 residues. The germline V gene has CDR1 SGHTA and CDR2 FQGTGA. J was trimmed by 8 bases and V by 1 base; bases with no gene match: 6. This CDR3 is CASSLRGQGAVDEQFF. CDR3 nucleotides: TGTGCCAGCAGCTTAAGGGGACAGGGGGCTGTCGATGAGCAGTTCTTC.

This clone was picked up one time. This chain connects TRBV6-5 to TRBJ2-2; TRBD1 agrees at 7 bases. The trim removed 6 bases at V and 6 bases at J, leaving 7 bases unmatched. The CDR3 has 14 amino acids. CDR1 and CDR2 (germline): MNHEY, SVGAGI. The CDR3 nucleotides are TGTGCCAGCAGCAAGACAGGGAATCCCGGGGAGCTGTTTTTT. It yields the protein CASSKTGNPGELFF.

The chain carries TRBV15 and TRBJ1-5, with a tentative D call TRBD1 (5 bases). This CDR3 comprises 15 residues. Germline loops: CDR1 LNHNV, CDR2 YYDKDF (reference sequence). V was pared by 1 base and J by 3 bases, with 10 bases between. The CDR3 sequence is CATSRGQPANQPQHF. CDR3 nucleotides: TGTGCCACCAGCAGAGGACAGCCAGCCAATCAGCCCCAGCATTTT. Using reference TRBV15 and TRBJ1-5 for the parts outside the CDR3, the full variable domain is DAMVIQNPRYQVTQFGKPVTLSCSQTLNHNVMYWYQQKSSQAPKLLFHYYDKDFNNEADTPDNFQSRRPNTSFCFLDIRSPGLGDTAMYLCATSRGQPANQPQHFGDGTRLSIL.

The chain has TRBV3-1 (or the pseudogene TRBV3-2) and TRBJ2-7, with 9 bases lining up with TRBD1. CDR3 length: 19 residues. CDR1 is LGHDT and CDR2 is YNNKEL in the germline V gene (reference sequence). V lost 0 bases, J lost 4 bases, and 16 bases stayed unmatched. The CDR3 protein is CASSQDPVRGQGPQYEQYF. The DNA of the CDR3 is TGTGCCAGCAGCCAAGATCCGGTACGAGGACAGGGGCCACAATACGAGCAGTACTTC.

The rearrangement links TRBV7-2 to TRBJ2-5; TRBD1 matches at 7 bases. The V and J ends lost 1 base and 4 bases, in that order; junction bases with no gene match: 9. Germline assignment: CDR1 SGHTA and CDR2 FQGNSA. The CDR3 length is 16 residues. The CDR3 sequence is CASSLVGTDGRETQYF. The CDR3 region has the DNA TGTGCCAGCAGCTTAGTAGGGACAGACGGGCGAGAGACCCAGTACTTC.

The rearrangement joins TRBV4-1 to TRBJ2-7; TRBD1 matches at 8 bases. Trimming at V came to 2 bases and at J to 2 bases, leaving 23 bases not matched to a gene. Germline CDR1 is MGHRA and CDR2 is YSYEKL. The CDR3 is 21 residues long. CDR3 amino acids: CASSQWVERTGSLGLPYEQYF. The CDR3 DNA is TGCGCCAGCAGCCAATGGGTGGAGCGGACAGGGTCCCTAGGACTCCCCTACGAGCAGTACTTC.

J is TRBJ1-1 and V is TRBV27, with TRBD1 identical over 8 bases. Germline V gene data show CDR1 as MNHEY and CDR2 as SMNVEV (reference sequence). The CDR3 runs 13 residues. J was trimmed by 10 bases and V by 6 bases; bases with no gene match: 10. The CDR3 coding sequence is TGTGCCAGCAGGTTCGGACAGGGTTATAGAGCTTTCTTT. Amino acids: CASRFGQGYRAFF.

The V and J genes are TRBV11-2 and TRBJ2-7, with a tentative D call TRBD2 (6 bases). Germline V CDR1 and CDR2: SGHAT, FQNNGV. The CDR3 runs to 13 residues. V was trimmed by 5 bases and J by 5 bases, leaving 13 bases between them. In DNA, the CDR3 is TGTGCCAGCAGCCGTCGACTAGAAGACGAGCAGTACTTC. Protein sequence: CASSRRLEDEQYF.

This chain links TRBV5-1 with TRBJ1-1, with 7 positions matching TRBD1. The V gene end was trimmed by 3 bases and the J gene end by 4 bases; junction bases not matched to a gene: 6. Germline-derived CDR1 and CDR2 are SGHRS and YFSETQ. There are 14 residues in the CDR3. CDR3 sequence (DNA): TGCGCCAGCAGCTCTCGGACAGGCGGCACTGAAGCTTTCTTT. Translated: CASSSRTGGTEAFF.

This chain joins TRBV6-5 and TRBJ2-7; the match to TRBD1 covers 9 bases. Germline-derived CDR1 and CDR2 are MNHEY and SVGAGI. The CDR3 sequence is 14 residues long. Trimming took 9 bases from V and 5 from J; bases not matched to a gene: 11. CDR3: CASRQGVFGNEQYF. The CDR3 bases are TGTGCCAGTCGACAGGGGGTTTTTGGCAACGAGCAGTACTTC.

The chain employs TRBV5-4 and TRBJ1-1; the D gene is possibly TRBD1 (6 bases). Germline CDR1 reads SGHNT; CDR2 reads YYREEE (reference sequence). The CDR3 is 14 amino acids. The V gene lost 0 bases and the J gene lost 5 bases, with 11 bases spanning the gap. The CDR3, as DNA: TGTGCCAGCAGCTTGGTGGGGGCGCAAACTGAAGCTTTCTTT. It yields the protein CASSLVGAQTEAFF.

V and J are TRBV15 and TRBJ2-4; TRBD1 matches 10 bases. Germline CDR1 is LNHNV and CDR2 is YYDKDF (reference sequence). Trimming at V came to 3 bases and at J to 2 bases, leaving 10 bases not matched to a gene. The CDR3 has 18 amino acids. CDR3 amino acids: CATSSKDRGRGTKNIQYF. DNA of the CDR3: TGTGCCACCAGCAGTAAAGACAGGGGGCGAGGGACCAAAAACATTCAGTACTTC.

The gene calls are TRBV14 and TRBJ2-7, with a weak D call TRBD1 (6 bases). Deletions cut 3 bases from V and 0 bases from J, with 12 bases between. The germline gives CDR1 SGHDN, CDR2 FVKESK. The CDR3 covers 15 residues. Here the CDR3 reads CASSQPGHLSYEQYF. CDR3 nucleotides: TGTGCCAGCAGCCAGCCGGGACATCTCTCCTACGAGCAGTACTTC.

The chain is built from TRBV10-2 and TRBJ1-1, with D unclear. V was cut by 2 bases and J by 0 bases, with 7 bases left in between. The CDR3 is 14 residues long. The germline gives CDR1 WSHSY, CDR2 SAAADI. This chain's CDR3 is CASSEPGLNTEAFF. The DNA for the CDR3 is TGCGCCAGCAGTGAGCCAGGCCTGAACACTGAAGCTTTCTTT.

V and J are TRBV6-6 and TRBJ2-7, with D possibly being TRBD2 (5 bases). Trimming stripped 6 bases from V and 2 bases from J, with 8 bases between. The CDR3 is 12 residues long. Germline V CDR1 and CDR2: MNHNY, SVGAGI (reference sequence). In DNA, the CDR3 is TGTGCCAGCAGACTAGGTCCCTACGAGCAGTACTTC. It specifies CASRLGPYEQYF.

The V gene is TRBV9, the J gene TRBJ2-1; 9 nucleotides agree with TRBD2. V lost 1 base to trimming and J lost 0 bases; unmatched junction nucleotides: 8. The CDR3 has 18 amino acids. Per the germline V gene, CDR1 is SGDLS and CDR2 is YYNGEE. In DNA, the CDR3 is TGTGCCAGCAGCGTAACGGCTAGCGGGACGAGCTCCTACAATGAGCAGTTCTTC. It translates to CASSVTASGTSSYNEQFF.

The chain is built from TRBV11-2 and TRBJ2-7; TRBD2 matches 7 bases. The CDR3 has 14 amino acids. CDR1 and CDR2 from the germline V gene are SGHAT and FQNNGV. V was pared by 4 bases and J by 7 bases, with 10 bases of the junction left unmatched. As DNA, the CDR3 is TGTGCCAGCAGCTGGCTAGGGCTAGCGGTTGAGCAGTACTTC. Encoded protein: CASSWLGLAVEQYF.

V gene TRBV6-5 combines with J gene TRBJ1-5, with TRBD1 matching over 9 bases. The V and J ends lost 6 bases and 7 bases, in that order; junction bases with no gene match: 7. Germline lookup yields CDR1 MNHEY and CDR2 SVGAGI. The CDR3 contains 14 residues. The CDR3 bases are TGTGCCAGCAGCCCCGGGACAGGGACCCAGCCCCAGCATTTT. It is translated as CASSPGTGTQPQHF.

The CDR3 here is CAIKSLAGVYNEQFF. For the CDR3, the DNA is TGTGCCATCAAGTCCCTAGCGGGAGTCTACAATGAGCAGTTCTTC. The chain combines TRBV10-3 with TRBJ2-1; 10 bases agree with TRBD2. With 7 bases clipped from V and 3 bases from J, the junction kept 6 bases outside the gene matches. Germline V gives CDR1 ENHRY, CDR2 SYGVKD. This CDR3 spans 15 amino acids.

The V call is TRBV7-9, the J call TRBJ2-7; no reliable D call. The germline V gene encodes CDR1 SEHNR and CDR2 FQNEAQ (reference sequence). The ends were cut back, 4 bases at V and 2 bases at J, with 21 bases in the middle. The CDR3 extends over 17 amino acids. This CDR3 reads CASSSKQTPRKTYEQYF. The CDR3 DNA reads TGTGCCAGCAGCTCGAAACAGACGCCAAGGAAAACCTACGAGCAGTACTTC.

In DNA, the CDR3 is TGTGCCAGCAGCGCCGACAGGGGGAGGACAGATACGCAGTATTTT. Its protein is CASSADRGRTDTQYF. This chain connects TRBV5-4 to TRBJ2-3; TRBD1 matches 9 bases. J gave up 3 bases and V 4 bases, and 6 bases lay outside the gene matches. This CDR3 spans 15 amino acids. Germline CDR1 and CDR2: SGHNT and YYREEE (reference sequence).

The J gene is TRBJ1-6, the V gene TRBV7-3; no definite D call. V was trimmed by 3 bases and J by 8 bases, leaving 11 bases between them. In germline, CDR1 is SGHTA, CDR2 FQGTGA. This CDR3 contains 14 residues. The CDR3 region has the DNA TGTGCCAGCAGCTTGAGTGCTGATCATTCACCCCTCCACTTT. Its protein product is CASSLSADHSPLHF.

The V and J genes are TRBV28 and TRBJ2-5, with D perhaps matching TRBD1 (6 bases). V was shortened by 8 bases and J by 2 bases, with 18 bases between the two germline ends. Per the germline V gene, CDR1 is MDHEN and CDR2 is SYDVKM. The CDR3 has 15 amino acids. In DNA form, the CDR3 reads TGTGCCAGCGGAGAGCCGGGACAATTACAAGAGACCCAGTACTTC. As protein: CASGEPGQLQETQYF. The full variable domain, completed using reference TRBV28 and TRBJ2-5, is DVKVTQSSRYLVKRTGEKVFLECVQDMDHENMFWYRQDPGLGLRLIYFSYDVKMKEKGDIPEGYSVSREKKERFSLILESASTNQTSMYLCASGEPGQLQETQYFGPGTRLLVL.

The chain links TRBV18 to TRBJ1-2, with D unresolved. This CDR3 is 13 amino acids long. V gave up 3 bases and J gave up 2 bases, with 7 bases separating them. The germline CDR1 and CDR2 sequences are KGHSH and LQKENI. The CDR3 DNA reads as TGTGCCAGCTCACCGGCACAGAACTATGGCTACACCTTC. Translated, it gives CASSPAQNYGYTF. Complete variable domain (other parts from reference TRBV18 and TRBJ1-2): NAGVMQNPRHLVRRRGQEARLRCSPMKGHSHVYWYRQLPEEGLKFMVYLQKENIIDESGMPKERFSAEFPKEGPSILRIQQVVRGDSAAYFCASSPAQNYGYTFGSGTRLTVV.

The chain is built from TRBV5-1 and TRBJ1-1; the D is unclear. Germline V CDR1 and CDR2: SGHRS, YFSETQ. CDR3 length equals 14 residues. The V end lost 6 bases, the J end lost 1 base, and 13 bases lay between the germline ends. In DNA, the CDR3 is TGCGCCAGCATCTCCAGACAAGGGAACACTGAAGCTTTCTTT. As protein: CASISRQGNTEAFF.

The chain uses TRBV7-9 and TRBJ2-1, with D tentatively TRBD2 (5 bases). This CDR3 comprises 15 residues. Trimming pared 1 base from V and 9 bases from J, leaving 16 bases between. CDR1 is SEHNR, CDR2 FQNEAQ, per germline (reference sequence). The chain's CDR3 is CASSLEPTRSSEQFF. The CDR3, as DNA: TGTGCCAGCAGCTTAGAACCAACTAGATCTTCTGAGCAGTTCTTC.

The chain couples TRBV4-1 to TRBJ2-2; unclear D gene. Germline lookup yields CDR1 MGHRA and CDR2 YSYEKL. This CDR3 has 16 amino acids. V lost 3 bases, J lost 6 bases, and 17 bases lay in between. The DNA of the CDR3 is TGCGCCAGCAGCCATTATCGATCGACTGTGTCCGGGGAGCTGTTTTTT. Encoded protein: CASSHYRSTVSGELFF.

J is TRBJ2-7 and V is TRBV27; 8 nucleotides line up with TRBD1. This CDR3 has 14 residues. Germline CDR1 MNHEY, CDR2 SMNVEV (reference sequence). The V gene end was trimmed by 5 bases and the J gene end by 5 bases; junction bases not matched to a gene: 8. The CDR3 protein is CASSPGQGVHEQYF. The DNA of the CDR3 is TGTGCCAGCAGTCCAGGACAGGGAGTCCACGAGCAGTACTTC.

The chain employs TRBV5-1 and TRBJ1-2; unclear D gene. Germline CDR1 SGHRS, CDR2 YFSETQ. Trimming took off 4 bases at V and 6 bases at J, with 16 bases between the two ends. The CDR3 is 14 amino acids. The DNA for the CDR3 is TGCGCCAGCAGCCGTCTTCCGAATAGCCATGGCTACACCTTC. Residues: CASSRLPNSHGYTF.